The TCR beta chain described here comes from a study of radiotherapy plus CTLA-4 blockade in lung cancer. Study at large: Objective response was observed in about 19% of patients, and disease control in approximately 30%.

Assay: immunoSEQ multiplex PCR; the TCRdb copy retains only in-frame clones and omits some. The data contain about 40,000 clones, 60% to 80% of them singletons. This CDR3 is built from 17 residues. The specimen was peripheral blood, collected from a patient treated with radiotherapy plus ipilimumab. This receptor was obtained from a human donor with non-small cell lung cancer who had stable disease on radiotherapy plus ipilimumab. The rearrangement joins TRBV21-1 to TRBJ1-3. TRBV21-1 is deemed a pseudogene. CDR3 DNA: TGTGCCAGCAGCAAAAGCGGGGATCCTATCTCTGGAAACACCATATATTTT. This encodes CASSKSGDPISGNTIYF.